This T cell receptor (beta chain) was found in a study of blood T cell repertoires in COVID-19. With 0 bases removed from V and 9 bases from J, the gap between germline ends came to 13 bases. The CDR3 consists of 14 residues. Per germline, CDR1 SGHAT and CDR2 FQNNGV. Study processing details: Using reference gene primer amplification, nucleated cell counts were estimated. Repertoires were generated with immunoSEQ multiplex PCR, while TCRdb's copy carries only in-frame clones and drops some. D and trimming were read from the DNA, whereas the V and J calls and clone size are those reported in that table. This table holds just over 250,000 clones, 84% found once.

What was sequenced was PBMCs or T cells enriched from blood (not recorded which). The clonotype originates from a man aged 30 to 39 with acute COVID-19. This chain uses TRBV11-2 with TRBJ2-3, with a tentative D call TRBD2 (5 bases). This chain's CDR3 is CASSLDSSGKTQYF. In DNA form, the CDR3 reads TGTGCCAGCAGCTTAGATTCCTCCGGGAAAACGCAGTATTTT.